One and the same sample provided the 8 T cell receptor beta chains below, sequenced in a study of STAT5B mutations in CD4+ large granular lymphocyte leukemia. The protocol was immunoSEQ multiplex PCR, while the TCRdb copy is restricted to in-frame clones and leaves out a portion. The sample carries about 30,000 clones, around 76% recorded once. The sequenced material came from CD4+ T cells from blood buffy coats. Source of these receptors: a human donor in good health.

Comment on this clone: The same CDR3 can be traced to other DNA sequences in this sample. The chain couples TRBV6-1 to TRBJ2-2; no clear D gene. The CDR3 covers 15 residues. Germline CDR1 and CDR2: MNHNS and SASEGT. Trimming removed 1 base at V and 3 bases at J, with 9 bases between. CDR3 in amino acids: CASSEVSIDTGELFF. The CDR3 DNA follows: TGTGCCAGCAGTGAAGTAAGCATAGACACCGGGGAGCTGTTTTTT.

This clone appeared once. The CDR3 sequence is CASTPGLAGHTDTQYF. The CDR3 coding sequence is TGTGCCAGCACCCCAGGACTAGCGGGCCACACAGATACGCAGTATTTT. The chain carries TRBV7-9 and TRBJ2-3; 11 bases agree with TRBD2. The CDR3 loop spans 16 amino acids. Germline lookup yields CDR1 SEHNR and CDR2 FQNEAQ (reference sequence). V was clipped by 7 bases and J by 2 bases; unmatched bases: 8.

This clone was seen more than once but under ten times. This chain's CDR3 is CAWSMQGGQPQHF. DNA of the CDR3: TGTGCCTGGAGTATGCAGGGGGGTCAGCCCCAGCATTTT. The chain combines TRBV30 with TRBJ1-5; 7 bases fit TRBD1. In germline, CDR1 is GTSNPN, CDR2 SVGIG (reference sequence). This CDR3 is built from 13 residues. The ends lost 2 bases at V and 6 bases at J; junction bases unmatched: 4.

The chain employs TRBV5-4 and TRBJ1-3; 8 nucleotides agree with TRBD1. The CDR3 is 17 amino acids. Per the germline V gene, CDR1 is SGHNT and CDR2 is YYREEE (reference sequence). V dropped 3 bases and J dropped 4; count of bases not matched to a gene: 12. This CDR3 is CASSSATGGGWGNTIYF. The CDR3 DNA is TGTGCCAGCAGCTCTGCAACAGGGGGAGGTTGGGGAAACACCATATATTTT.

This chain connects TRBV7-9 to TRBJ2-4; D is perhaps TRBD2 (5 bases). Germline CDR1 is SEHNR and CDR2 is FQNEAQ (reference sequence). V was trimmed by 5 bases and J by 8 bases, leaving 16 bases between them. The CDR3 is 14 residues long. The CDR3 DNA follows: TGTGCCAGCAGCGAAACCCTCCTGGAGGACATTCAGTACTTC. It encodes CASSETLLEDIQYF. The whole variable domain, remainder taken from reference TRBV7-9 and TRBJ2-4, is DTGVSQNPRHKITKRGQNVTFRCDPISEHNRLYWYRQTLGQGPEFLTYFQNEAQLEKSRLLSDRFSAERPKGSFSTLEIQRTEQGDSAMYLCASSETLLEDIQYFGAGTRLSVL.

The chain uses TRBV6-1 and TRBJ1-5; D not resolved. Per germline, CDR1 MNHNS and CDR2 SASEGT. The CDR3 has 13 residues. With 6 bases removed from V and 7 bases from J, the gap between germline ends came to 13 bases. This CDR3 reads CASRRNFGQPQHF. CDR3 coding DNA: TGTGCCAGCAGGAGGAATTTCGGACAGCCCCAGCATTTT.

The chain combines TRBV2 with TRBJ2-5; D possibly corresponds to TRBD1 (5 bases). V lost 4 bases to trimming and J lost 5 bases, with 8 bases between them. From germline, CDR1 is SNHLY and CDR2 FYNNEI. The CDR3 is 12 residues long. The CDR3 here is CASSGQIETQYF. The CDR3 nucleotides are TGTGCCAGCAGTGGACAGATCGAGACCCAGTACTTC.

In its sample, this clone was seen a few times. The rearrangement joins TRBV7-9 to TRBJ1-2; no clear D gene. In germline, CDR1 is SEHNR, CDR2 FQNEAQ (reference sequence). Trimming shortened V by 1 base and J by 7 bases, and 13 bases separated the two germline ends. The CDR3 runs to 14 residues. The CDR3 DNA sequence: TGTGCCAGCAGCTTAGAGGCGGGCCCGGGTGGCTACACCTTC. This gives the protein CASSLEAGPGGYTF.